These T cell receptor beta chains were read from a single sample in a study of control samples from healthy donors and cancer patients. The protocol was immunoSEQ multiplex PCR, while the TCRdb copy is restricted to in-frame clones and leaves out a portion. The sample contains about 410,000 clones, approximately 90% of which appear only once. Sequencing was carried out using PBMCs. The receptors were gathered from a man between 35 and 55 years old with head and neck cancer. CDR3s include the opening cysteine and the closing phenylalanine or tryptophan. Each record gives: clone size, V gene, J gene, D gene, CDR3 protein, CDR3 DNA. A D gene is named only where the DNA matches it firmly. Clone size is not always given. Where it is, it says once, few, many or a class for expanded clones.

clone_size: -
v_call: TRBV28
j_call: TRBJ2-1
d_call: TRBD2
cdr3_aa: CASSPSGSGREQFF
cdr3_nt: TGTGCCAGCAGTCCTAGCGGGAGCGGTCGTGAGCAGTTCTTC

clone_size: -
v_call: TRBV9
j_call: TRBJ1-1
d_call: -
cdr3_aa: CASSVDRNRVNTEAFF
cdr3_nt: TGTGCCAGCAGCGTAGATCGTAACAGGGTGAACACTGAAGCTTTCTTT

clone_size: few
v_call: TRBV11-3
j_call: TRBJ2-7
d_call: -
cdr3_aa: CASSSGQPPYEQYF
cdr3_nt: TGTGCCAGCAGCTCCGGACAGCCACCCTACGAGCAGTACTTC

clone_size: -
v_call: TRBV11-2
j_call: TRBJ1-2
d_call: TRBD1
cdr3_aa: CASSQQGQVYGYTF
cdr3_nt: TGTGCCAGCAGCCAACAGGGGCAGGTCTACGGCTACACCTTC

clone_size: -
v_call: TRBV5-1
j_call: TRBJ1-1
d_call: -
cdr3_aa: CASSPWGVDTEAFF
cdr3_nt: TGCGCCAGCAGCCCCTGGGGGGTGGACACTGAAGCTTTCTTT

clone_size: -
v_call: TRBV5-6
j_call: TRBJ1-1
d_call: -
cdr3_aa: CASSPNPGGIGWDTEAFF
cdr3_nt: TGTGCCAGCAGCCCTAATCCGGGGGGCATTGGGTGGGACACTGAAGCTTTCTTT

clone_size: -
v_call: TRBV11-3
j_call: TRBJ1-4
d_call: -
cdr3_aa: CASDPRQGGNEKLFF
cdr3_nt: TGTGCCAGCGACCCTAGGCAGGGAGGAAATGAAAAACTGTTTTTT

clone_size: -
v_call: TRBV30
j_call: TRBJ1-1
d_call: TRBD1
cdr3_aa: CAWSFGTGDLEAFF
cdr3_nt: TGTGCCTGGAGTTTCGGGACAGGGGATCTCGAAGCTTTCTTT

clone_size: once
v_call: TRBV19
j_call: TRBJ1-1
d_call: -
cdr3_aa: CASSILVGTEAFF
cdr3_nt: TGTGCCAGTAGTATACTCGTGGGCACTGAAGCTTTCTTT

clone_size: -
v_call: TRBV9
j_call: TRBJ2-3
d_call: TRBD2
cdr3_aa: CASSVGTSESTDTQYF
cdr3_nt: TGTGCCAGCAGCGTAGGGACTAGCGAAAGCACAGATACGCAGTATTTT

clone_size: -
v_call: TRBV9
j_call: TRBJ2-2
d_call: -
cdr3_aa: CASSVVSGGTGELFF
cdr3_nt: TGTGCCAGCAGCGTAGTTTCTGGGGGCACCGGGGAGCTGTTTTTT

clone_size: -
v_call: TRBV5-1
j_call: TRBJ1-4
d_call: -
cdr3_aa: CASSRAGGSDEKLFF
cdr3_nt: TGCGCCAGCAGTAGGGCCGGTGGGTCTGATGAAAAACTGTTTTTT

clone_size: -
v_call: TRBV5-1
j_call: TRBJ2-7
d_call: TRBD2
cdr3_aa: CASSLGRSSGAYEQYF
cdr3_nt: TGCGCCAGCAGCTTGGGGCGGTCTAGCGGGGCCTACGAGCAGTACTTC

clone_size: -
v_call: TRBV28
j_call: TRBJ1-2
d_call: -
cdr3_aa: CASSRVGNGDYGYTF
cdr3_nt: TGTGCCAGCTCCCGAGTGGGGAATGGGGACTATGGCTACACCTTC

clone_size: -
v_call: TRBV10-2
j_call: TRBJ2-1
d_call: -
cdr3_aa: CASSARTLNNEQFF
cdr3_nt: TGCGCCAGCAGCGCTAGGACCTTGAACAATGAGCAGTTCTTC

clone_size: few
v_call: TRBV28
j_call: TRBJ2-7
d_call: TRBD1
cdr3_aa: CASSSNPGQGFYEQYF
cdr3_nt: TGTGCCAGCAGTTCCAACCCCGGACAGGGGTTCTACGAGCAGTACTTC

clone_size: -
v_call: TRBV5-4
j_call: TRBJ2-5
d_call: TRBD1
cdr3_aa: CASSPGQGQETQYF
cdr3_nt: TGTGCCAGCAGCCCCGGACAGGGCCAAGAGACCCAGTACTTC

clone_size: -
v_call: TRBV5-4
j_call: TRBJ2-1
d_call: -
cdr3_aa: CASSFSGFYNEQFF
cdr3_nt: TGTGCCAGCAGCTTTAGCGGTTTTTACAATGAGCAGTTCTTC

clone_size: -
v_call: TRBV28
j_call: TRBJ1-2
d_call: -
cdr3_aa: CASSPRTVNYGYTF
cdr3_nt: TGTGCCAGCAGTCCCCGGACAGTTAACTATGGCTACACCTTC

clone_size: -
v_call: TRBV2
j_call: TRBJ2-7
d_call: -
cdr3_aa: CASSDDGTYEQYF
cdr3_nt: TGTGCCAGCAGCGATGACGGGACCTACGAGCAGTACTTC

clone_size: -
v_call: TRBV6-6
j_call: TRBJ1-1
d_call: -
cdr3_aa: CASSFGAVNTEAFF
cdr3_nt: TGTGCCAGCAGTTTCGGGGCAGTGAACACTGAAGCTTTCTTT

clone_size: -
v_call: TRBV15
j_call: TRBJ2-6
d_call: -
cdr3_aa: CATSGISGSGANVLTF
cdr3_nt: TGTGCCACCAGCGGAATATCAGGGTCTGGGGCCAACGTCCTGACTTTC

clone_size: -
v_call: TRBV5-4
j_call: TRBJ2-1
d_call: -
cdr3_aa: CASSPGWGAYNEQFF
cdr3_nt: TGTGCCAGCAGCCCCGGCTGGGGCGCCTACAATGAGCAGTTCTTC

clone_size: -
v_call: TRBV7-9
j_call: TRBJ2-7
d_call: -
cdr3_aa: CASSAPTSTTYEQYF
cdr3_nt: TGTGCCAGCAGCGCCCCGACTAGTACTACCTACGAGCAGTACTTC

clone_size: -
v_call: TRBV7-9
j_call: TRBJ2-7
d_call: TRBD2
cdr3_aa: CASSQNAGVDEQYF
cdr3_nt: TGTGCCAGCAGCCAGAATGCGGGAGTGGACGAGCAGTACTTC

clone_size: -
v_call: TRBV11-3
j_call: TRBJ2-3
d_call: -
cdr3_aa: CASSLDGRGHTDTQYF
cdr3_nt: TGTGCCAGCAGCTTGGACGGGCGGGGGCACACAGATACGCAGTATTTT

clone_size: -
v_call: TRBV5-6
j_call: TRBJ1-1
d_call: -
cdr3_aa: CASSVGSNQEAFF
cdr3_nt: TGTGCCAGCAGCGTGGGCAGCAATCAAGAAGCTTTCTTT

clone_size: -
v_call: TRBV9
j_call: TRBJ1-5
d_call: -
cdr3_aa: CASRESQGFNQPQHF
cdr3_nt: TGTGCCAGCAGAGAGAGTCAGGGATTCAATCAGCCCCAGCATTTT

clone_size: -
v_call: TRBV6-5
j_call: TRBJ2-5
d_call: -
cdr3_aa: CASSQSTETQYF
cdr3_nt: TGTGCCAGCAGTCAATCCACTGAGACCCAGTACTTC

clone_size: -
v_call: TRBV19
j_call: TRBJ2-1
d_call: TRBD2
cdr3_aa: CASSRPGLAGGYNEQFF
cdr3_nt: TGTGCCAGTAGCAGGCCGGGACTAGCGGGAGGATACAATGAGCAGTTCTTC

clone_size: -
v_call: TRBV11-2
j_call: TRBJ2-7
d_call: TRBD1
cdr3_aa: CASSWGTGPYEQYF
cdr3_nt: TGTGCCAGCAGCTGGGGGACAGGGCCCTACGAGCAGTACTTC

clone_size: -
v_call: TRBV6-6
j_call: TRBJ1-1
d_call: TRBD1
cdr3_aa: CASSRGGPVVNTEAFF
cdr3_nt: TGTGCCAGCAGTCGAGGGGGCCCGGTGGTGAACACTGAAGCTTTCTTT

clone_size: -
v_call: TRBV28
j_call: TRBJ2-1
d_call: -
cdr3_aa: CASSRNEQFF
cdr3_nt: TGTGCCAGCAGCCGCAATGAGCAGTTCTTC

clone_size: -
v_call: TRBV9
j_call: TRBJ2-3
d_call: -
cdr3_aa: CASSRNTDTQYF
cdr3_nt: TGTGCCAGCAGCAGAAACACAGATACGCAGTATTTT

clone_size: -
v_call: TRBV27
j_call: TRBJ2-1
d_call: -
cdr3_aa: CASRMKGNEQFF
cdr3_nt: TGTGCCAGCAGGATGAAGGGAAATGAGCAGTTCTTC

clone_size: -
v_call: TRBV5-1
j_call: TRBJ1-1
d_call: -
cdr3_aa: CASSTRGADTEAFF
cdr3_nt: TGCGCCAGCAGCACTAGGGGGGCCGACACTGAAGCTTTCTTT

clone_size: -
v_call: TRBV9
j_call: TRBJ2-1
d_call: -
cdr3_aa: CASSVALNEQFF
cdr3_nt: TGTGCCAGCAGCGTAGCGCTCAATGAGCAGTTCTTC

clone_size: -
v_call: TRBV28
j_call: TRBJ2-4
d_call: -
cdr3_aa: CASSSVGRGKNIQYF
cdr3_nt: TGTGCCAGCAGTTCAGTGGGCAGGGGAAAAAACATTCAGTACTTC

clone_size: -
v_call: TRBV14
j_call: TRBJ2-1
d_call: TRBD2
cdr3_aa: CASKLGGARGEQFF
cdr3_nt: TGTGCCAGCAAACTGGGAGGGGCTCGAGGTGAGCAGTTCTTC

clone_size: -
v_call: TRBV30
j_call: TRBJ2-7
d_call: -
cdr3_aa: CAWSPEATLREQYF
cdr3_nt: TGTGCCTGGAGTCCGGAGGCCACCCTACGAGAGCAGTACTTC

clone_size: few
v_call: TRBV6-2/TRBV6-3
j_call: TRBJ2-3
d_call: TRBD2
cdr3_aa: CASSYSTSGGDTQYF
cdr3_nt: TGTGCCAGCAGTTACTCGACTAGCGGGGGAGATACGCAGTATTTT

clone_size: -
v_call: TRBV11-3
j_call: TRBJ2-7
d_call: -
cdr3_aa: CASSEGGTLREQYF
cdr3_nt: TGTGCCAGCAGTGAAGGTGGGACCCTACGCGAGCAGTACTTC